One sample yielded the 15 T cell receptor beta chains listed below, sequenced in a study of regulatory T cells in long-lasting Graves disease. Investigators prepared the TCR beta libraries by applying iRepertoire HTBI primers and Arm-PCR of CDR3 regions. Each CDR3 protein gets one entry after TCRdb re-called the multiplex PCR reads with MiXCR. The sample has around 400,000 distinct CDR3 sequences, 15% seen once; the top ten hold about 8%. Noted time point: newly diagnosed GD, antithyroid drugs for less than 3 months. The TCR library was prepared using RNA isolated from PBMCs. This sample was shared with a second study, whose subject was T cells in Graves' hyperthyroidism and ophthalmopathy.

Sequences were derived from peripheral blood mononuclear cells (PBMCs), sampled at new diagnosis, from a patient treated with antithyroid drugs. These receptors all stem from a woman aged 40-49 years with Graves disease.

This clonotype was seen a few times. The rearrangement links TRBV5-8 to TRBJ2-5, with D possibly being TRBD2 (6 bases). V shed 0 bases and J shed 5 bases, with 14 bases lying between them. Germline-derived CDR1 and CDR2 are SGHTS and YDEGEE. The CDR3 consists of 15 residues. DNA for the CDR3: TGTGCCAGCAGCTTGGCTACGTTTGCGGGGGAGACCCAGTACTTC. This gives the protein CASSLATFAGETQYF.

There are many counts of this clonotype. This chain links TRBV12-3 or TRBV12-4 with TRBJ2-1; D not certain. Trimming removed 5 bases at V and 0 bases at J, with 11 bases between. The CDR3 extends over 15 amino acids. The CDR3 DNA is TGTGCCAGCAGTCCGGGCAGTAGCTCCTACAATGAGCAGTTCTTC. It is translated as CASSPGSSSYNEQFF.

This clonotype showed up many times. This chain uses TRBV20-1 with TRBJ2-7; 10 bases line up with TRBD2. The CDR3 is made up of 17 amino acids. Germline V lookup: CDR1 DFQATT, CDR2 SNEGSKA (reference sequence). The V segment lost 0 bases and the J segment 0 bases; nucleotides outside the gene matches: 8. CDR3 sequence reads: CSARDPLAGDHSYEQYF. The DNA of the CDR3 is TGCAGTGCTAGAGATCCCCTAGCGGGAGATCACTCCTACGAGCAGTACTTC.

This clonotype has more than one count but fewer than ten. This chain joins TRBV27 and TRBJ2-7, with D maybe TRBD2 (6 bases). Germline CDR1 MNHEY, CDR2 SMNVEV (reference sequence). There are 15 residues in the CDR3. The V end was cut by 6 bases, the J end by 3 bases, with 18 bases between. The CDR3 spells CASRATSIGDYEQYF. The DNA of the CDR3 is TGTGCCAGCAGAGCGACTAGTATTGGGGACTACGAGCAGTACTTC.

This clonotype came up a few times. This sequence joins TRBV10-3 and TRBJ2-7; D possibly corresponds to TRBD1 (6 bases). Trimming stripped 1 base from V and 0 bases from J, with 16 bases between. The CDR3 is made up of 17 amino acids. Germline lookup yields CDR1 ENHRY and CDR2 SYGVKD. CDR3 in DNA: TGTGCCATCAGTGAGTTTACCGTTTGGGACATCTCCTACGAGCAGTACTTC. Its translation: CAISEFTVWDISYEQYF.

This clonotype has a count of ten or more. The J gene is TRBJ2-3, the V gene TRBV3-1, with TRBD2 identical over 8 bases. This CDR3 region has 16 residues. V shed 4 bases, J shed 4 bases, and the junction held 10 bases outside the gene matches. Germline assignment: CDR1 LGHDT and CDR2 YNNKEL (reference sequence). The CDR3 spells CASSRQAGAQSDTQYF. CDR3 in DNA: TGTGCCAGCAGCCGGCAAGCGGGAGCGCAATCAGATACGCAGTATTTT.

This clonotype was detected a few times. The V gene is TRBV15, the J gene TRBJ2-5, with TRBD1 identical over 10 bases. J lost 0 bases, V lost 3 bases, and 10 bases had no gene match. Per germline, CDR1 LNHNV and CDR2 YYDKDF (reference sequence). The CDR3 spans 18 residues. The chain's CDR3 is CATSRRDRGPGDQETQYF. The DNA of the CDR3 is TGTGCCACCAGCAGGCGGGACAGGGGACCCGGGGACCAAGAGACCCAGTACTTC.

In its sample, this clonotype was seen many times. The J gene is TRBJ1-1, the V gene TRBV12-3 or TRBV12-4; the D is unclear. V was shortened by 6 bases and J by 4 bases, with 9 bases between the two germline ends. The CDR3 length is 12 residues. CDR3 sequence: CASSVGFTEAFF. The CDR3 DNA reads as TGTGCCAGCAGCGTCGGGTTCACTGAAGCTTTCTTT.

This clonotype was detected ten times or more. The chain links TRBV12-3 or TRBV12-4 to TRBJ2-7; 9 positions agree with TRBD2. The CDR3 covers 17 residues. V lost 1 base and J lost 1; bases outside the gene matches: 8. CDR3 in DNA: TGTGCCAGCAGTTTAGGAGGACTAGCGCTAGCTTCCTACGAGCAGTACTTC. Translating it yields CASSLGGLALASYEQYF.

The chain links TRBV11-3 to TRBJ2-5, with D possibly TRBD1 on 6 matching bases. CDR3 length: 15 amino acids. Germline V gene data show CDR1 as SGHNT and CDR2 as YENEEA. V gave up 2 bases and J gave up 0 bases, with 10 bases separating them. CDR3 in DNA: TGTGCCAGCAGCTTAAACACAGGGAACCAAGAGACCCAGTACTTC. This gives the protein CASSLNTGNQETQYF.

The sample holds many counts of this clonotype. The chain is built from TRBV2 and TRBJ2-1; 7 positions agree with TRBD2. The CDR3 is 16 amino acids. The V segment lost 6 bases and the J segment 7 bases; nucleotides outside the gene matches: 15. Looked up from germline, CDR1 is SNHLY and CDR2 is FYNNEI. The CDR3 DNA is TGTGCCAGCAGAAGAGGACTAGGGTCTACGCGGAATGAGCAGTTCTTC. It specifies CASRRGLGSTRNEQFF.

This clonotype was seen ten or more times. This chain connects TRBV6-1 to TRBJ2-6, with 10 bases fitting TRBD2. Germline V lookup: CDR1 MNHNS, CDR2 SASEGT. The CDR3 extends over 20 amino acids. Trimming cost V 5 bases and J 1 base; bases outside gene matches: 14. This CDR3 reads CASSPSRPLAGVSGANVLTF. The CDR3 DNA is TGTGCCAGCAGTCCTTCTCGACCGCTAGCGGGAGTTTCTGGGGCCAACGTCCTGACTTTC.

This chain uses TRBV6-5 with TRBJ1-3; 9 nucleotides match TRBD1. With 5 bases clipped from V and 4 bases from J, the junction kept 6 bases outside the gene matches. From germline, CDR1 is MNHEY and CDR2 SVGAGI. The CDR3 is 15 residues long. The CDR3 nucleotides read TGTGCCAGCAGTACTCGGACAGGGGTGGGAAACACCATATATTTT. Translating gives CASSTRTGVGNTIYF.

CDR3 nucleotides: TGTGCCAGCATAGGGCTAGCGAACAATGAGCAGTTCTTC. Amino acid sequence: CASIGLANNEQFF. The chain recombines TRBV6-1 with TRBJ2-1, with D possibly TRBD2 on 6 matching bases. CDR1 is MNHNS, CDR2 SASEGT, per germline. The CDR3 sequence is 13 residues long. With 7 bases removed from V and 5 bases from J, the gap between germline ends came to 12 bases.

This clonotype was observed a handful of times. The chain joins TRBV6-1 to TRBJ1-2; D not certain. The CDR3 sequence is 14 residues long. Germline V gene sequence: CDR1 MNHNS, CDR2 SASEGT. V lost 6 bases to trimming and J lost 8 bases, with 19 bases between them. CDR3 amino acids: CASSFSGVEQGYTF. The CDR3 DNA follows: TGTGCCAGCAGCTTCTCCGGGGTTGAGCAGGGCTACACCTTC.